This T cell receptor beta chain stems from a study of cytomegalovirus exposure and HLA in healthy donors. In the case of this clone: Its target is not known.

Germline trimming cut 3 bases from V and 0 bases from J; bases unmatched to any gene: 4. From germline, CDR1 is SGHDT and CDR2 YYEEEE. The CDR3 has 15 residues. PCR amplification relied on 60 Vbeta primers (plus 13 Jbeta primers). Sequencing was performed with immunoSEQ multiplex PCR; in TCRdb, only in-frame clones are kept and a portion is missing. The sample includes about 95,000 clones, 80% to 85% of them seen just once. Points from the study as a whole: Accurate prediction of HLA-A and HLA-B alleles (for most subjects) was reportedly achieved from TCR beta sequences. In an earlier analysis, most TCR beta V segments were productive about 90% or about 30% of the time. A missense variant in DCLRE1C was later tied to TCR beta V- and J-gene trimming.

The gene calls are TRBV5-6 and TRBJ2-3; 7 nucleotides line up with TRBD1. This receptor was taken from a woman aged 70-85 years in good health and CMV-seropositive. What was sequenced was PBMCs. CDR3: CASSYRQGSTDTQYF. CDR3 coding DNA: TGTGCCAGCAGCTACCGACAGGGTAGCACAGATACGCAGTATTTT.